This T cell receptor beta chain was sequenced for a study of cytomegalovirus exposure and HLA in healthy donors. Findings and caveats of the study: TCR sequences were mostly rare, though some public TCRs occurred in many donors.

Trimming stripped 6 bases from V and 4 bases from J, with 8 bases between. Per the germline V gene, CDR1 is DFQATT and CDR2 is SNEGSKA (reference sequence). This CDR3 is built from 11 residues. Vbeta (60) and Jbeta (13) primers were used in the PCR. Profiling relied on immunoSEQ multiplex PCR, and the TCRdb table lists in-frame clones only, not all of them. This table holds roughly 100,000 clones, 13% to 15% found once. With regard to this clone: What it recognizes is unknown.

The source of this sequence is a female donor in good health and CMV-seronegative. This chain connects TRBV20-1 to TRBJ2-3, with TRBD2 as a possible D gene (5 bases). The sequencing sample was made of PBMCs. Here the CDR3 DNA reads TGCAGTGCCCGGACTGCAGATACGCAGTATTTT. Translating it yields CSARTADTQYF.